This TCR beta chain comes out of a study of blood T cell repertoires in COVID-19. Turning to the study itself: In each case, the material was cDNA or gDNA derived from T cells, B-cell-depleted T cells, or PBMCs.

As originally analysed: By means of reference gene primer amplification, nucleated cell counts were estimated. The assay was immunoSEQ multiplex PCR, and TCRdb's table has in-frame clones only and misses some. V and J calls and clone size are given by that table; D and trimming were obtained from the DNA. The sample includes about 66,000 clones, 80% of them seen just once. Sequencing input: peripheral blood. The receptor comes from a human donor in a cohort sampled during active COVID-19.

CDR3 in DNA: TGTGCCAGCAGACCCGGACAGGGGGCAGGGGGTGAGCAGTTCTTC. Translation gives CASRPGQGAGGEQFF. V and J are TRBV7-3 and TRBJ2-1; 11 nucleotides align to TRBD1. The CDR3 is 15 residues long. With V trimmed by 6 bases and J by 9 bases, 10 bases remained unmatched. Germline-derived CDR1 and CDR2 are SGHTA and FQGTGA.